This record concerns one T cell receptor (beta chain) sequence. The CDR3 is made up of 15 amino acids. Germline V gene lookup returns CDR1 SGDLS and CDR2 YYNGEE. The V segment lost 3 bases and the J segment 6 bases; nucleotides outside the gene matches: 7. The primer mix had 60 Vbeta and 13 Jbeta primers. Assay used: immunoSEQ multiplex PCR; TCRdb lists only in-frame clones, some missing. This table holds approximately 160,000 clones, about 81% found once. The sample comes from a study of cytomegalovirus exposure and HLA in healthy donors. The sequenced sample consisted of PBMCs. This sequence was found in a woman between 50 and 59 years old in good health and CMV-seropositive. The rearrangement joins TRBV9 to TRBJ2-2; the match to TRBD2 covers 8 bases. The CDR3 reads CASSARSGGPGELFF. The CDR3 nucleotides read TGTGCCAGCAGCGCCCGGTCGGGGGGGCCCGGGGAGCTGTTTTTT.